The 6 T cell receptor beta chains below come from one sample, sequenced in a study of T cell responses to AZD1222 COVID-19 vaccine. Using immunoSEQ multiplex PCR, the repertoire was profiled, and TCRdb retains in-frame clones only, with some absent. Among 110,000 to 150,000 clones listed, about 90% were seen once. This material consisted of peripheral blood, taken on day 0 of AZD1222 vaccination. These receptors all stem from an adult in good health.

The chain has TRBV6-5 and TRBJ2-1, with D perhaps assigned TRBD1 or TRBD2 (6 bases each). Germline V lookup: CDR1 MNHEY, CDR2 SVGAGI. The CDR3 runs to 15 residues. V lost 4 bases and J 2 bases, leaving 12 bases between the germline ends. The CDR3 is CASSSLGGPYNEQFF. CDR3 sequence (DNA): TGTGCCAGCAGTTCGTTGGGGGGCCCCTACAATGAGCAGTTCTTC.

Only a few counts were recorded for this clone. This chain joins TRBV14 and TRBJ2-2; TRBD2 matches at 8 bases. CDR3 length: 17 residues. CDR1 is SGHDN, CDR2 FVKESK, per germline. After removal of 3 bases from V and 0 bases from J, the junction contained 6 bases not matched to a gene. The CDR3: CASSHVSGNPNTGELFF. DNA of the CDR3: TGTGCCAGCAGCCACGTTAGCGGGAACCCGAACACCGGGGAGCTGTTTTTT.

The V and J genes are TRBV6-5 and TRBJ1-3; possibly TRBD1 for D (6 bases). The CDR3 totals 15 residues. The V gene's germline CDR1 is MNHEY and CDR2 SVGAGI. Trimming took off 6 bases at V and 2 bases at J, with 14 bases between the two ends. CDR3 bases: TGTGCCAGCAGGCCACAGGGAGGTACTGGAAACACCATATATTTT. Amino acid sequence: CASRPQGGTGNTIYF.

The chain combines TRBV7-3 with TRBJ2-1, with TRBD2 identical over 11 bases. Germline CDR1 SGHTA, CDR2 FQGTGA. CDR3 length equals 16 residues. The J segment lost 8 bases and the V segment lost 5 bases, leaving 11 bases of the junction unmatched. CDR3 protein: CASSTYSGRASDEQFF. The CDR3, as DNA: TGTGCCAGCAGCACCTATAGCGGGAGGGCCTCAGATGAGCAGTTCTTC. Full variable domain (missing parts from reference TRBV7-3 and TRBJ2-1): GAGVSQTPSNKVTEKGKYVELRCDPISGHTALYWYRQSLGQGPEFLIYFQGTGAADDSGLPNDRFFAVRPEGSVSTLKIQRTERGDSAVYLCASSTYSGRASDEQFFGPGTRLTVL.

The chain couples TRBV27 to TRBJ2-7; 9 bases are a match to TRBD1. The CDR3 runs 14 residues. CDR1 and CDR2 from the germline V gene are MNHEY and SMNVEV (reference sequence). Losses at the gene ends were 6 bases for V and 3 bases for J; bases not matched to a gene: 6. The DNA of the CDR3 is TGTGCCAGCAGGAATCCGGGACAGGGCTACGAGCAGTACTTC. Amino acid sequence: CASRNPGQGYEQYF.

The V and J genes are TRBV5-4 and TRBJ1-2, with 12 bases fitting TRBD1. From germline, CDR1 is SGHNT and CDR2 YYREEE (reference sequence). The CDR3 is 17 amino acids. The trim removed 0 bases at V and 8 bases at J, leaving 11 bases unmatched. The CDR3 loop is CASSLAGTGGPLGGYTF. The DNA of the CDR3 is TGTGCCAGCAGCTTGGCCGGGACAGGGGGCCCCCTGGGCGGCTACACCTTC.